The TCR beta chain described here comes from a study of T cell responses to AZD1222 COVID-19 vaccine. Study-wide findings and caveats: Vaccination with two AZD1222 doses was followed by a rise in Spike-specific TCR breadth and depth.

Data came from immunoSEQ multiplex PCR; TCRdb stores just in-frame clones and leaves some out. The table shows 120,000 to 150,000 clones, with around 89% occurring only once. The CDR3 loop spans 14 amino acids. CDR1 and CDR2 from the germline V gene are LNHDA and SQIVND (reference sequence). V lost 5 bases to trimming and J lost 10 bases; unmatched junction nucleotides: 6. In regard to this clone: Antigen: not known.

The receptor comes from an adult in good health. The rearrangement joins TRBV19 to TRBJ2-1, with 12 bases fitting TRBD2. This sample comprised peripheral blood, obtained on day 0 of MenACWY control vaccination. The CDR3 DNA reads TGTGCCAGTAGTCGGGGACTAGCGGGCAAGGAGCAGTTCTTC. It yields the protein CASSRGLAGKEQFF.